The following is a TCR beta chain sequence with its context. Its antigen is not known. With 5 bases removed from V and 6 bases from J, the gap between germline ends came to 16 bases. The CDR3 spans 14 residues. Germline-derived CDR1 and CDR2 are MDHEN and SYDVKM. MiXCR, run by TCRdb on the reads, gives a single entry per CDR3 protein. The sample lists approximately 1,000,000 distinct CDR3 sequences, roughly 30% seen once, with around 15% in the top ten. This entry belongs to a study of T cell repertoires in cytomegalovirus infection. Turning to the study itself: Peptides in the study included HLA-C-restricted and HLA-B-restricted CMV epitopes. An indication of both CMV infection and matching HLA type came from public TCR beta signatures. General study results and limits: Dominating the ex vivo response were TCR beta clonotypes that were CMV-specific and HLA-C-restricted.

This chain uses TRBV28 with TRBJ1-2, with unresolved D. This TCR derives from a human donor in good health (CMV status not recorded). Some clones in this sample may be carry-over from other donors' samples. The specimen comprised cultured CD8+ T cells from PBMCs, sampled from culture after CMV antigen stimulation. The CDR3 spells CASSPGRWVDGYTF. The CDR3 DNA reads TGTGCCAGCAGTCCCGGCCGGTGGGTGGATGGCTACACCTTC.